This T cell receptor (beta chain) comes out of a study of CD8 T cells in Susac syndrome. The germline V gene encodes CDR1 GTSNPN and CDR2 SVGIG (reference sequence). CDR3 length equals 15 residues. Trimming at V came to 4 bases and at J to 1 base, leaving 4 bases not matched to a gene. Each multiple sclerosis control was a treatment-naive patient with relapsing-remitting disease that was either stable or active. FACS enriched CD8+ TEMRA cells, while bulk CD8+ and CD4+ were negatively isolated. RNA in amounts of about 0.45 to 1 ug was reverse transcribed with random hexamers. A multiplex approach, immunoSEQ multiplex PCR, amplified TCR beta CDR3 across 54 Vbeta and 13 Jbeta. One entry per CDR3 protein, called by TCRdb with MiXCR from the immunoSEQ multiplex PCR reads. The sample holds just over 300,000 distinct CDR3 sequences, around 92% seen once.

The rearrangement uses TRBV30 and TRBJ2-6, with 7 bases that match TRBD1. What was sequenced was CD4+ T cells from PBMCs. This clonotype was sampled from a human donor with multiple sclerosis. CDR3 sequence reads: CAWKGRGSGANVLTF. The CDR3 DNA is TGTGCCTGGAAGGGCAGGGGGTCTGGGGCCAACGTCCTGACTTTC. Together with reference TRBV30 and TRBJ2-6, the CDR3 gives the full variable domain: SQTIHQWPATLVQPVGSPLSLECTVEGTSNPNLYWYRQAAGRGLQLLFYSVGIGQISSEVPQNLSASRPQDRQFILSSKKLLLSDSGFYLCAWKGRGSGANVLTFGAGSRLTVL.